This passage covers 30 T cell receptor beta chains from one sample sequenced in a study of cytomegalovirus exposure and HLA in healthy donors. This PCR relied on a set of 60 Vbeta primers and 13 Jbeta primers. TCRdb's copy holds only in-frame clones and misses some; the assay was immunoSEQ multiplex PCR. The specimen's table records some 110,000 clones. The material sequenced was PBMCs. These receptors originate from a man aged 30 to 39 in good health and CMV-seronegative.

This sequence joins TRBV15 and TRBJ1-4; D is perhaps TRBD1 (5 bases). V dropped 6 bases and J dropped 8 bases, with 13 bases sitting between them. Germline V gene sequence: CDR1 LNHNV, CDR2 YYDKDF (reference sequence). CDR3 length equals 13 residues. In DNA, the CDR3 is TGTGCCACCAGTGCAGGGCAGGGCGAAAAACTGTTTTTT. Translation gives CATSAGQGEKLFF.

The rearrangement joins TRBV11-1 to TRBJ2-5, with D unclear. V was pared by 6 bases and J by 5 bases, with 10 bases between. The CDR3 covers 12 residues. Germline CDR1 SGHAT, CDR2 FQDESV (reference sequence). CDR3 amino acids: CASSLSTETQYF. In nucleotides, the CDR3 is TGTGCCAGCAGTCTAAGTACTGAGACCCAGTACTTC.

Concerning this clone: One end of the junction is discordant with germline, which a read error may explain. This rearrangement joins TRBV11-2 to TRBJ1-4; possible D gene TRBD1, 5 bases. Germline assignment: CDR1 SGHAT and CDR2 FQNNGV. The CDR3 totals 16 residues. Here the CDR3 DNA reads TGTGCCAGCAGCCTTAACTCAGGGCCGCATAATGAAAAACCGTTTTTT. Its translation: CASSLNSGPHNEKPFF.

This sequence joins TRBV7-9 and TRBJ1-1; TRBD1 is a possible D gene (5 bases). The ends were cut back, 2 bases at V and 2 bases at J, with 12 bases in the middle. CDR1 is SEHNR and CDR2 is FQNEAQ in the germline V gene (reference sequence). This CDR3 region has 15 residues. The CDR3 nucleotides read TGTGCCAGCAGCTTAAATCGACAGCTAAACACTGAAGCTTTCTTT. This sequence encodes CASSLNRQLNTEAFF. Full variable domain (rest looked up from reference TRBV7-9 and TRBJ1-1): DTGVSQNPRHKITKRGQNVTFRCDPISEHNRLYWYRQTLGQGPEFLTYFQNEAQLEKSRLLSDRFSAERPKGSFSTLEIQRTEQGDSAMYLCASSLNRQLNTEAFFGQGTRLTVV.

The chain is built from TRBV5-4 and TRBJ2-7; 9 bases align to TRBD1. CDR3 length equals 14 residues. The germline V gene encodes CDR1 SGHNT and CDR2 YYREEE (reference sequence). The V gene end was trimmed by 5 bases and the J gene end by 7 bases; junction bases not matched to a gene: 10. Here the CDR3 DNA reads TGTGCCAGCAGACCGGACAGGGGCCTTGGGGAGCAGTACTTC. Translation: CASRPDRGLGEQYF.

CDR3 sequence: CASSAGWGGNQPQHF. CDR3 DNA sequence: TGTGCCAGCAGCGCGGGATGGGGAGGTAATCAGCCCCAGCATTTT. The V gene is TRBV5-8, the J gene TRBJ1-5; D gene ambiguous. The CDR3 loop spans 15 amino acids. Trimming cost V 4 bases and J 4 bases, with 15 bases left between them. In germline, CDR1 is SGHTS, CDR2 YDEGEE.

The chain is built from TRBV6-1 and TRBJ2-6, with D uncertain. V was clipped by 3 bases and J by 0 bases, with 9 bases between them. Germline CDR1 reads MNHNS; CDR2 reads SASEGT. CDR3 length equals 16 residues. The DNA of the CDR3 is TGTGCCAGCAGTGACGGGTCGGGCTCTGGGGCCAACGTCCTGACTTTC. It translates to CASSDGSGSGANVLTF.

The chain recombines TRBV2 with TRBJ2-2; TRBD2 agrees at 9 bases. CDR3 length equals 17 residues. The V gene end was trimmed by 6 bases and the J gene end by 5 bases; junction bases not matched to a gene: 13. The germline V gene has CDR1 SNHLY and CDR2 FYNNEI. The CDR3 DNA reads TGTGCCAGCAGGGAGGGGCGGGAGGGCCGGAAAACCGGGGAGCTGTTTTTT. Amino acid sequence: CASREGREGRKTGELFF. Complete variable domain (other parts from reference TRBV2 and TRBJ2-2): EPEVTQTPSHQVTQMGQEVILRCVPISNHLYFYWYRQILGQKVEFLVSFYNNEISEKSEIFDDQFSVERPDGSNFTLKIRSTKLEDSAMYFCASREGREGRKTGELFFGEGSRLTVL.

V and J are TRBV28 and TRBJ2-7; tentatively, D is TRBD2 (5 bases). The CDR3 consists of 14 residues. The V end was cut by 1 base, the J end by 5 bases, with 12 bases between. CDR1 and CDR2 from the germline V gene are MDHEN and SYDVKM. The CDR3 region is CASSLSTIGNEQYF. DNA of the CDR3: TGTGCCAGCAGTTTATCGACAATCGGGAACGAGCAGTACTTC.

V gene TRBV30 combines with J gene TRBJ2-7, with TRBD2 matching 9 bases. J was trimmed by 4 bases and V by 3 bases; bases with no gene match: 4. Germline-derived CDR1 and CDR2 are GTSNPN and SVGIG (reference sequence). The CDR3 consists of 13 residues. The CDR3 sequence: CAWRPSGVYEQYF. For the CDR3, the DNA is TGTGCCTGGAGGCCTAGCGGGGTTTACGAGCAGTACTTC.

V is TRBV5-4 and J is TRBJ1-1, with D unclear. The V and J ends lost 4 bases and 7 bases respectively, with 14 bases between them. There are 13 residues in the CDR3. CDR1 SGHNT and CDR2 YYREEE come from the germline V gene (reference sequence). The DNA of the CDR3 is TGTGCCAGCAGCACCTGGGCCCTGGATGAAGCTTTCTTT. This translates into CASSTWALDEAFF.

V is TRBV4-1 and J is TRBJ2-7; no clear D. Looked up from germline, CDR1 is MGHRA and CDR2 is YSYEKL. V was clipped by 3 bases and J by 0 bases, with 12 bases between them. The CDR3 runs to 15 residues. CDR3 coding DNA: TGCGCCAGCAGCCATCGAGTGAGTAGCTCCTACGAGCAGTACTTC. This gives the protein CASSHRVSSSYEQYF.

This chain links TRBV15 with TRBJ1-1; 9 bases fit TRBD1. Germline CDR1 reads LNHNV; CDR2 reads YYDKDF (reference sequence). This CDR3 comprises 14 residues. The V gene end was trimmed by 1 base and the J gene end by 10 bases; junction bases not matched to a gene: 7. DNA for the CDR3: TGTGCCACCAGCAGAGGAGGGACAGGGAGGACAGCTTTCTTT. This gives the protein CATSRGGTGRTAFF.

CDR3 in amino acids: CASSPWLAEARVDEQFF. The CDR3 DNA reads as TGTGCCAGCTCACCGTGGCTAGCGGAAGCTCGGGTCGATGAGCAGTTCTTC. V gene TRBV18 combines with J gene TRBJ2-1, with TRBD2 matching 7 bases. This CDR3 is 17 amino acids long. From germline, CDR1 is KGHSH and CDR2 LQKENI. Unmatched junction bases numbered 16, after V lost 3 bases and J lost 8 bases.

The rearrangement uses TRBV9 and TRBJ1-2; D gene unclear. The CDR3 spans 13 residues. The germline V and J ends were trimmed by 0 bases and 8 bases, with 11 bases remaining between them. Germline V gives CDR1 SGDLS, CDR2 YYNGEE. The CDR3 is CASSVAGYGGYTF. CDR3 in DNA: TGTGCCAGCAGCGTAGCAGGATATGGGGGCTACACCTTC.

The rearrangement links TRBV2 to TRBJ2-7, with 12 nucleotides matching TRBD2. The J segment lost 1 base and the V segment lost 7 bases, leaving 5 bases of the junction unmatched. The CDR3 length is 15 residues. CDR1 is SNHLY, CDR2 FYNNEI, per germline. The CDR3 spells CASIRGLAGSYEQYF. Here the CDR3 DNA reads TGTGCCAGCATTAGGGGACTAGCGGGTTCCTACGAGCAGTACTTC.

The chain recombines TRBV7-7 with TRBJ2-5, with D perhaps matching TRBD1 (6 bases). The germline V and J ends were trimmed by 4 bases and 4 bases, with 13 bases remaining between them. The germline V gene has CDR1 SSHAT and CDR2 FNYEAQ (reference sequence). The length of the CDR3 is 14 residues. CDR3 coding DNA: TGTGCCAGCAGCTACGGACAGTTTGCAGAGACCCAGTACTTC. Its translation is CASSYGQFAETQYF.

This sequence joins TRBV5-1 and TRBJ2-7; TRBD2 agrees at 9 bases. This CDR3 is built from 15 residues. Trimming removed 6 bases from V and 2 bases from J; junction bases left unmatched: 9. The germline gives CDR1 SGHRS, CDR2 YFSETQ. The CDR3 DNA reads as TGCGCCAGCACCGCCTCGACTAGCGGACCCTACGAGCAGTACTTC. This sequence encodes CASTASTSGPYEQYF.

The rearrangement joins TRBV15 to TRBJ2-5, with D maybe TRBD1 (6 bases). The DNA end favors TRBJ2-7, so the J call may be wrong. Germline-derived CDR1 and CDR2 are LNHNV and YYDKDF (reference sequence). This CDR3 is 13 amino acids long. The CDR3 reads CATSREQGDEQYF. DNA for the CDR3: TGTGCCACCAGCAGAGAACAGGGAGACGAGCAGTACTTC.

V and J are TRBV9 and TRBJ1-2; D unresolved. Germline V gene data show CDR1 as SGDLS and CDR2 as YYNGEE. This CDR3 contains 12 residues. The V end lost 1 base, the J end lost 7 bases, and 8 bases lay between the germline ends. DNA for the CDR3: TGTGCCAGCAGCGTAATATCAGGTGGCTACACCTTC. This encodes CASSVISGGYTF.

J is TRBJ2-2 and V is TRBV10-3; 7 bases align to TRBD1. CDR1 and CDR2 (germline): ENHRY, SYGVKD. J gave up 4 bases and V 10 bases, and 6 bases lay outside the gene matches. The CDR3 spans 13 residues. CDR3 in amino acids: CASTGAGTGELFF. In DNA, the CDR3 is TGTGCCAGCACAGGGGCCGGCACCGGGGAGCTGTTTTTT.

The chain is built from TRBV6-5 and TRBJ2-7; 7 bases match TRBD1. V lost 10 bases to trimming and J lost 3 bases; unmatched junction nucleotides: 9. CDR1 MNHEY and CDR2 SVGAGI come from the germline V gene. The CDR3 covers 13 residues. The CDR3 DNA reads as TGTGCCACCCAGCCGGGACAGTACTACGAGCAGTACTTC. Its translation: CATQPGQYYEQYF.

CDR3 sequence (DNA): TGTGCCAGCAGCTCAATAGGCGGGACAGGGCTCTCTGGGGCCAACGTCCTGACTTTC. The encoded protein is CASSSIGGTGLSGANVLTF. The V call is TRBV7-9, the J call TRBJ2-6; 9 bases match TRBD1. Germline V lookup: CDR1 SEHNR, CDR2 FQNEAQ (reference sequence). The CDR3 consists of 19 residues. The V gene end was trimmed by 4 bases and the J gene end by 0 bases; junction bases not matched to a gene: 10.

CDR3 in DNA: TGTGCCTGGAGGGGGGAGGAAAGTCCAGATACGCAGTATTTT. This gives the protein CAWRGEESPDTQYF. The J gene is TRBJ2-3, the V gene TRBV30; a possible D gene is TRBD2 (6 bases). Trimming removed 3 bases at V and 4 bases at J, with 14 bases between. Germline loops: CDR1 GTSNPN, CDR2 SVGIG (reference sequence). CDR3 length: 14 amino acids.

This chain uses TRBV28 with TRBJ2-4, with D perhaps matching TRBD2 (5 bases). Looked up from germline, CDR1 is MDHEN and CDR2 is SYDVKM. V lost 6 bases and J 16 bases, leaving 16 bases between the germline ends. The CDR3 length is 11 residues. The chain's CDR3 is CASRDPRGSYF. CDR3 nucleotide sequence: TGTGCCAGCAGGGACCCTCGGGGTTCATACTTC.

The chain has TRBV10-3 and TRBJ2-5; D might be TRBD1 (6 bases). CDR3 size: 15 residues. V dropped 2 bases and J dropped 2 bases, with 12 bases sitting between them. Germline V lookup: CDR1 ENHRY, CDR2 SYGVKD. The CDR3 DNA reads TGTGCCATCAGTGAGGGAAGGGACACACAAGAGACCCAGTACTTC. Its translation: CAISEGRDTQETQYF.

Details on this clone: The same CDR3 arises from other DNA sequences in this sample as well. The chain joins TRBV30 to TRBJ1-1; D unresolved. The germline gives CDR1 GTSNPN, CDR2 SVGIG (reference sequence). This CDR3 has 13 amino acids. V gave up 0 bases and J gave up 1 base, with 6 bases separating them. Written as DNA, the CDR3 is TGTGCCTGGAGTGTAAACACGAACACTGAAGCTTTCTTT. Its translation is CAWSVNTNTEAFF.

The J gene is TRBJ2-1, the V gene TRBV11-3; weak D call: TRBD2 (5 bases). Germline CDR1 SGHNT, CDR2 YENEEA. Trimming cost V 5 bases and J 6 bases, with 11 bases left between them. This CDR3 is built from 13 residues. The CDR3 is CASSDGNLNEQFF. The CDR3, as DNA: TGTGCCAGCAGCGACGGGAATCTCAATGAGCAGTTCTTC.

CDR3 sequence reads: CASSIRRDGRELFF. The CDR3 DNA reads TGTGCCAGTAGTATCAGGCGGGATGGCAGGGAGCTGTTTTTT. V and J are TRBV19 and TRBJ2-2; the D gene is possibly TRBD2 (6 bases). Trimming pared 3 bases from V and 9 bases from J, leaving 14 bases between. CDR1 is LNHDA, CDR2 SQIVND, per germline (reference sequence). The CDR3 loop spans 14 amino acids.

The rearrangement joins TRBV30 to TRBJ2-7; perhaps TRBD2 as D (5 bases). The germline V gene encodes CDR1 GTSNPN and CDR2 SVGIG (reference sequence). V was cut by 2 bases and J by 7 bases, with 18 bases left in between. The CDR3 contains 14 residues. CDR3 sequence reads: CAWSRLRLREEQYF. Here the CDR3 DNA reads TGTGCCTGGAGTCGACTACGCCTAAGGGAAGAGCAGTACTTC.